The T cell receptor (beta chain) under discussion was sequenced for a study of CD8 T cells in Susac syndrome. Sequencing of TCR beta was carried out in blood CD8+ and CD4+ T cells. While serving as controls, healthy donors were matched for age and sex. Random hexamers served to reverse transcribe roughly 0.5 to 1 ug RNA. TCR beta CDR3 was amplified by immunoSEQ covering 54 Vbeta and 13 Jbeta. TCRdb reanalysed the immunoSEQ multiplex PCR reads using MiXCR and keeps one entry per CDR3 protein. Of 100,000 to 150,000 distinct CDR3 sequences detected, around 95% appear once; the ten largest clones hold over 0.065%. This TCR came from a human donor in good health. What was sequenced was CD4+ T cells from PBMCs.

The CDR3 nucleotides read TGTGCCAGCAGCTTAGGACTAGCGCACCAAGAGACCCAGTACTTC. This gives the protein CASSLGLAHQETQYF. The chain uses TRBV7-2 and TRBJ2-5; 8 bases match TRBD2. Per germline, CDR1 SGHTA and CDR2 FQGNSA. The CDR3 runs to 15 residues. Losses at the gene ends were 1 base for V and 0 bases for J; bases not matched to a gene: 1.